This T cell receptor (beta chain) is from a study of T cells in Graves' hyperthyroidism and ophthalmopathy (dated by TCRdb to between 2019 and 2020). About the investigation overall: Peripheral blood was sampled at the time of initial diagnosis, prior to any treatment. A discovery cohort of about 95 patients, roughly 43 with Graves' ophthalmopathy and approximately 57 with stable Graves' hyperthyroidism, was used to find distinguishing TCR V-J signatures. Once sampling was done, hyperthyroidism patients were given methimazole at a starting dose of 30 mg daily, whereas ophthalmopathy patients were given high-dose intravenous methylprednisolone. The paper reports TCR Vbeta CDR3 sequencing of approximately 130 peripheral blood samples: approximately 41 ophthalmopathy, fewer than 80 hyperthyroidism and around 17 progressor patients. Prospective prediction of ophthalmopathy was tested in an independent validation cohort consisting of about 19 hyperthyroidism patients and some 17 patients who later progressed to ophthalmopathy. In addition, the study compared T-cell repertoires in thyroid tissue and in blood from roughly six Graves' hyperthyroidism patients. For training and testing, the 100 patients in the discovery cohort were randomly divided in a 7:3 ratio.

At least ten counts were recorded for this clonotype. Its antigen is still unknown. No base quality information exists; no much larger clone differs at one position. CDR1 is given as SGHTA and CDR2 as FQGTGA, both from the germline V gene. From the cysteine through the phenylalanine, the CDR3 covers 15 amino acids. Just the 45-base CDR3 DNA is kept, in frame starting at base 1. Trimming at the junction amounts to 5 bases on V and 1 base on J, and the germline ends lie 9 bases apart. Graves' hyperthyroidism was defined as stable when no progression to ophthalmopathy occurred over 18 months of follow-up. The hyperthyroidism patients were between 18 and 65 years old and newly diagnosed, with a disease duration of less than 2 months. Exclusion was applied to patients with uncontrolled infections, other autoimmune diseases, pregnancy or lactation. Diagnoses were based on clinical symptoms, serum thyroxine and TRAb, thyroid ultrasound and orbital computed tomography. PBMCs were separated from around 9.1 ml of fresh peripheral blood using Ficoll-Paque density gradient centrifugation. Trizol reagent was used to extract total RNA, and RNA quality was then checked on an Agilent 2100 Bioanalyzer.

The TCR beta CDR3 regions were amplified from RNA transcripts. The TCR CDR3 was subjected to a first round of RT-PCR using the HTBI primer set and the Qiagen OneStep RT-PCR kit. The libraries were constructed in a second round of multiplex PCR and then size-selected and purified. Paired-end sequencing of the libraries was performed with 100 bp reads on an Illumina HiSeq2000. The study's processing was this. SOAPnuke was used to process the raw data, removing reads that contained adapters or uncalled bases, had a mean Phred below 15, or lacked an exact match to the constant primer or identifier. High-quality paired reads were merged using COPE v1.2.5, and each unique nucleotide sequence was defined as a clonotype. MiTCR v1.1 was used to align clonotypes to the IMGT TRBV, TRBD and TRBJ reference segments. Only V-J combinations with frequency above 0.0001, covering about 99% of repertoires, were analysed. The TCS score was defined as the ratio of F50 (clonal expansion) to E x V (chaos), calculated using BLOSUM62-based TCRdist between CDR3 peptides within each V-J. Welch's t-statistics and random forest reduced fewer than 600 V-J features to 10 to 15, which were used in a naive Bayes classifier (R e1071). Clones were called with MiXCR by TCRdb after fastp trimmed the public reads at Q25, and only in-frame beta chains were retained. Rows matching on CDR3 protein sequence are summarized as one entry with the most common DNA and genes. The V and J calls come from TCRdb's annotation, not from the publication. Across this sample there are a few hundred thousand distinct CDR3 sequences, with 15% to 20% seen only once. Of the sample, about two fifths is held by the ten largest clones.

The study at large found these results: Most expanded thyroid clonotypes (frequency above 0.001) were also detected in blood, a finding suggesting that blood repertoires may reflect thyroid immune responses. In cross-validation, a model built on a 13 V-J signature told ophthalmopathy apart from stable hyperthyroidism with about 90% sensitivity and approximately 81% specificity, and in testing the same model reached 80%/75%. Sample size was not statistically predetermined, and investigators were not blinded to group allocation. In validation, progression to ophthalmopathy was predicted by the model with roughly 69% sensitivity and 72.22% specificity, a median of roughly 6 months before onset.

The origin of this receptor is a man in his forties with Graves' hyperthyroidism. Here the chain combines TRBV7-3 and TRBJ2-6; a tentative D match to TRBD1 spans 5 bases. Sequenced: blood. CDR3 protein: CASSRRTSGANVLTF. The nucleotide sequence is given as TGTGCCAGCAGCCGACGGACATCTGGGGCCAACGTCCTGACTTTC.